These 22 T cell receptor beta chains share one sample of origin, sequenced in a study of blood T cell repertoires in COVID-19. Sequencing was performed with immunoSEQ multiplex PCR; in TCRdb, only in-frame clones are kept and a portion is missing. Among approximately 37,000 clones, over 80% were seen once, and the ten largest hold roughly a tenth. Sequenced material: peripheral blood. All receptors derive from a man at least 80 years old with active COVID-19.

The J gene is TRBJ2-7, the V gene TRBV19, with 8 positions matching TRBD1. CDR1 and CDR2 (germline): LNHDA, SQIVND (reference sequence). This CDR3 region has 13 residues. V was clipped by 5 bases and J by 3 bases; unmatched bases: 3. The CDR3 loop reads CASSAGGVYEQYF. The CDR3, as DNA: TGTGCCAGTAGTGCAGGGGGCGTCTACGAGCAGTACTTC.

The rearrangement links TRBV11-3 to TRBJ2-2, with 10 bases that match TRBD2. Germline lookup yields CDR1 SGHNT and CDR2 YENEEA. This CDR3 has 14 residues. Germline trimming cut 2 bases from V and 8 bases from J; bases unmatched to any gene: 2. The CDR3 loop reads CASSLKLAGGELFF. The CDR3 DNA follows: TGTGCCAGCAGCTTAAAACTAGCGGGAGGGGAGCTGTTTTTT.

Here the CDR3 reads CSGRGTGELFF. The CDR3 region has the DNA TGCAGTGGGCGGGGCACCGGGGAGCTGTTTTTT. The rearrangement uses TRBV29-1 and TRBJ2-2; D perhaps matches TRBD2 (6 bases). In germline, CDR1 is SQVTM, CDR2 ANQGSEA. CDR3 length equals 11 residues.

The genes are TRBV6-6 and TRBJ2-2; 7 bases match TRBD1. Germline CDR1 MNHNY, CDR2 SVGAGI (reference sequence). This CDR3 comprises 14 residues. Trimming cost V 7 bases and J 0 bases; bases outside gene matches: 2. The CDR3 reads CASMGQTNTGELFF. The CDR3 DNA sequence: TGTGCCAGCATGGGACAGACGAACACCGGGGAGCTGTTTTTT.

V and J are TRBV7-9 and TRBJ1-3, with D unclear. Germline V gives CDR1 SEHNR, CDR2 FQNEAQ (reference sequence). This CDR3 is 14 amino acids long. V lost 2 bases, J lost 4 bases, and 9 bases lay in between. This chain's CDR3 is CASSLSIKGNTIYF. The CDR3 nucleotides read TGTGCCAGCAGCTTATCTATCAAGGGAAACACCATATATTTT.

The rearrangement joins TRBV5-5 to TRBJ1-5, with D possibly TRBD1 on 5 matching bases. CDR1 is SGHKS, CDR2 YYEKEE, per germline (reference sequence). V dropped 3 bases and J dropped 6 bases, with 16 bases sitting between them. This CDR3 region has 15 residues. DNA of the CDR3: TGTGCCAGCAGCTCGACCGCAGGGTTGGTTCAGCCCCAGCATTTT. Translating it yields CASSSTAGLVQPQHF.

The J gene is TRBJ2-6, the V gene TRBV24-1, with D maybe TRBD2 (5 bases). This CDR3 is built from 16 residues. Trimming removed 6 bases from V and 0 bases from J, with 11 bases in between. The germline V gene has CDR1 KGHDR and CDR2 SFDVKD. The CDR3, as DNA: TGTGCCACCAGTCCATCCGGGATCTCTGGGGCCAACGTCCTGACTTTC. Translating gives CATSPSGISGANVLTF.

The V gene is TRBV7-2, the J gene TRBJ2-3; TRBD2 matches 12 bases. There are 18 residues in the CDR3. The V gene's germline CDR1 is SGHTA and CDR2 FQGNSA. The ends lost 1 base at V and 6 bases at J; junction bases unmatched: 11. In DNA, the CDR3 is TGTGCCAGCAGCTTAGTGTGGCTAGCGGGAGGGCCGGTCGATACGCAGTATTTT. Translating it yields CASSLVWLAGGPVDTQYF.

The chain's CDR3 is CASSLALGGGQETQYF. For the CDR3, the DNA is TGTGCCAGCAGCTTAGCGTTGGGGGGAGGTCAGGAGACCCAGTACTTC. V is TRBV7-2 and J is TRBJ2-5; TRBD2 might be the D (6 bases). This CDR3 has 16 amino acids. V was pared by 0 bases and J by 5 bases, with 16 bases between. Germline V gives CDR1 SGHTA, CDR2 FQGNSA.

The chain links TRBV9 to TRBJ2-1; TRBD2 aligns across 11 bases. Germline assignment: CDR1 SGDLS and CDR2 YYNGEE. V dropped 0 bases and J dropped 8; count of bases not matched to a gene: 10. The CDR3 consists of 17 residues. CDR3 amino acids: CASSVELLAGVGDEQFF. The DNA of the CDR3 is TGTGCCAGCAGCGTAGAGTTACTAGCGGGAGTTGGGGATGAGCAGTTCTTC.

The rearrangement uses TRBV7-2 and TRBJ2-2; the D is unclear. Germline values: CDR1 SGHTA, CDR2 FQGNSA. V was pared by 3 bases and J by 6 bases, with 8 bases between. The CDR3 consists of 13 residues. The CDR3 DNA is TGTGCCAGCAGCTTCGAGGTGCCCGGGGAGCTGTTTTTT. Amino acids: CASSFEVPGELFF.

The gene calls are TRBV18 and TRBJ1-5; D gene uncertain. The CDR3 runs to 18 residues. Germline CDR1 KGHSH, CDR2 LQKENI. V was trimmed by 1 base and J by 4 bases, leaving 20 bases between them. CDR3 DNA sequence: TGTGCCAGCTCACCACGGAGTGTCAATCGGGTCTCAAATCAGCCCCAGCATTTT. Encoded protein: CASSPRSVNRVSNQPQHF.

Here the CDR3 DNA reads TGTGCCAGCAGCCAAGATCTCCCGAGGGCAGAGACCCAGTACTTC. Protein sequence: CASSQDLPRAETQYF. V and J are TRBV4-2 and TRBJ2-5; TRBD2 might be the D (5 bases). The ends were cut back, 0 bases at V and 4 bases at J, with 12 bases in the middle. CDR1 and CDR2 from the germline V gene are LGHNA and YNFKEQ. There are 15 residues in the CDR3.

J is TRBJ2-2 and V is TRBV19, with 10 bases fitting TRBD1. The CDR3 is made up of 15 amino acids. The germline CDR1 and CDR2 sequences are LNHDA and SQIVND (reference sequence). V lost 7 bases to trimming and J lost 5 bases; unmatched junction nucleotides: 7. The CDR3 DNA reads TGTGCCAGTACTCCCGGGACAGGGGAAACCGGGGAGCTGTTTTTT. This encodes CASTPGTGETGELFF.

The chain links TRBV9 to TRBJ2-7; weak D call: TRBD2 (6 bases). Germline V CDR1 and CDR2: SGDLS, YYNGEE. The CDR3 contains 17 residues. V was shortened by 0 bases and J by 4 bases, with 20 bases between the two germline ends. CDR3 in DNA: TGTGCCAGCAGCGTAGACGGAGGGTTAGGGCGCGGGTACGAGCAGTACTTC. Translating it yields CASSVDGGLGRGYEQYF.

J is TRBJ2-2 and V is TRBV9; D uncertain. Between the trimmed V and J ends, which lost 0 bases and 1 base, there was a span of 10 bases. The CDR3 sequence is 16 residues long. Germline V gene data show CDR1 as SGDLS and CDR2 as YYNGEE. This chain's CDR3 is CASSVAGQLNTGELFF. In DNA form, the CDR3 reads TGTGCCAGCAGCGTAGCTGGGCAGCTGAACACCGGGGAGCTGTTTTTT.

A single count supports this clone. This sequence joins TRBV12-3 or TRBV12-4 and TRBJ1-4, with TRBD1 as a possible D gene (5 bases). Trimming pared 5 bases from V and 11 bases from J, leaving 9 bases between. This CDR3 has 11 residues. CDR3 in DNA: TGTGCCAGCAGTGACGGGACTAAACTGTTTTTT. This codes for CASSDGTKLFF.

CDR3 region: CASSLVRRELFF. The CDR3 nucleotides are TGTGCCAGCAGTTTAGTGCGTCGGGAGCTGTTTTTT. This chain connects TRBV12-3 or TRBV12-4 to TRBJ2-2; D is uncertain. Trimming stripped 1 base from V and 9 bases from J, with 6 bases between. The CDR3 has 12 amino acids.

Only one count was recorded for this clone. The chain links TRBV19 to TRBJ2-7, with TRBD1 matching 11 bases. V lost 6 bases and J lost 7; bases outside the gene matches: 8. There are 14 residues in the CDR3. Germline loops: CDR1 LNHDA, CDR2 SQIVND (reference sequence). Here the CDR3 reads CASRRTGGAWEQYF. The CDR3, as DNA: TGTGCCAGTAGGCGGACAGGGGGCGCGTGGGAGCAGTACTTC.

The chain uses TRBV28 and TRBJ2-1; D remains unclear. CDR3 length: 14 residues. V was clipped by 1 base and J by 8 bases, with 12 bases between them. Per germline, CDR1 MDHEN and CDR2 SYDVKM. The chain's CDR3 is CASSLSLGIDEQFF. The CDR3 coding sequence is TGTGCCAGCAGTTTATCCCTAGGCATTGATGAGCAGTTCTTC.

The chain carries TRBV7-2 and TRBJ1-4; TRBD1 is a possible D gene (5 bases). The V end lost 1 base, the J end lost 4 bases, and 7 bases lay between the germline ends. The CDR3 length is 14 residues. Germline CDR1 SGHTA, CDR2 FQGNSA. The CDR3 protein is CASSLDRGNEKLFF. CDR3 bases: TGTGCCAGCAGCTTAGATAGGGGTAATGAAAAACTGTTTTTT.

The CDR3 DNA reads TGTGCCAGCAGCTCCAGACAGGGCGAAGAGACCCAGTACTTC. Protein sequence: CASSSRQGEETQYF. This sequence joins TRBV11-3 and TRBJ2-5; 7 bases line up with TRBD1. The CDR3 loop spans 14 amino acids. The V segment lost 4 bases and the J segment 3 bases; nucleotides outside the gene matches: 5. Germline-derived CDR1 and CDR2 are SGHNT and YENEEA.